This TCR beta chain originates from a study of blood T cell repertoires in COVID-19. Overall study context: Whether acute or convalescent, the COVID-19 samples came from the United States, Italy and Spain. Sample material is recorded as cDNA or gDNA derived from T cells, B-cell-depleted T cells, or PBMCs.

Per the authors' pipeline: Researchers report that nucleated cell counts were estimated from reference gene primer amplification. TCRdb's table, derived via immunoSEQ multiplex PCR, lists solely in-frame clones and lacks some. The DNA gave D and trimming, while V, J and clone size come from that table. The sample carries about 39,000 clones, 80% to 90% recorded once. The CDR3 runs 17 residues. The germline gives CDR1 LGHNA, CDR2 YNFKEQ. J gave up 3 bases and V 0 bases, and 5 bases lay outside the gene matches. Sequencing was carried out using peripheral blood. The V gene is TRBV4-2, the J gene TRBJ2-7; 13 nucleotides line up with TRBD2. The clonotype comes from a man in his sixties in a cohort sampled during active COVID-19. Written as DNA, the CDR3 is TGTGCCAGCAGCCAAGAATCACTAGCGGGGGGGCACTACGAGCAGTACTTC. It codes for CASSQESLAGGHYEQYF.